Listed below are T cell receptor beta chains from one sample, sequenced in a study of CD8+CD57+ T cells in acquired aplastic anemia. TCRdb reprocessed the reads via MiXCR and lists one record per CDR3 protein. The sample records 150,000 to 200,000 distinct CDR3 sequences, less than 60% being singletons. The sample comprised sorted CD4+, CD8+, or CD8+CD57+ T cells (not recorded which) from PBMCs. Receptors were obtained from a human donor with aplastic anemia. The CDR3 runs from the conserved cysteine through the conserved F or W. The D gene is left open where the match is weak. Clone size is given for some rows only: seen once, a few or many times, or a class if the clone is expanded.

d_gene: -; abundance: medium-sized; j_gene: TRBJ2-5; v_gene: TRBV7-8; CDR3nt: TGTGCCAGCAGCTTGGGGCAGCAAGAGACCCAGTACTTC; CDR3aa: CASSLGQQETQYF
d_gene: TRBD1; abundance: many; j_gene: TRBJ1-5; v_gene: TRBV6-1; CDR3nt: TGTGCCAGTATGACAGGGGCCAATCAGCCCCAGCATTTT; CDR3aa: CASMTGANQPQHF
d_gene: -; abundance: -; j_gene: TRBJ2-7; v_gene: TRBV29-1; CDR3nt: TGCAGCGTTGGAGGGGTGGGTTCCTACGAGCAGTACTTC; CDR3aa: CSVGGVGSYEQYF
d_gene: TRBD2; abundance: many; j_gene: TRBJ2-7; v_gene: TRBV20-1; CDR3nt: TGCAGTGCTTCGACTAGCGGGGGGGCCGTTGGTGAGCAGTACTTC; CDR3aa: CSASTSGGAVGEQYF
d_gene: -; abundance: -; j_gene: TRBJ1-1; v_gene: TRBV3-1; CDR3nt: TGTGCCAGCAGTCCCCAAGTGGGGGTCACTGAAGCTTTCTTT; CDR3aa: CASSPQVGVTEAFF
d_gene: -; abundance: -; j_gene: TRBJ2-5; v_gene: TRBV11-2; CDR3nt: TGTGCCAGCAGCCCACCGTTCGGGGAGGCTTCGGGGGAGACCCAGTACTTC; CDR3aa: CASSPPFGEASGETQYF
d_gene: TRBD1; abundance: once; j_gene: TRBJ1-4; v_gene: TRBV29-1; CDR3nt: TGCAGCTACAACAGGGGGCAGGGAGAAAAACTGTTTTTT; CDR3aa: CSYNRGQGEKLFF
d_gene: TRBD2; abundance: -; j_gene: TRBJ2-5; v_gene: TRBV20-1; CDR3nt: TGCAGTGCTAGTCGCGGGGGGGCCCAAGAGACCCAGTACTTC; CDR3aa: CSASRGGAQETQYF
d_gene: TRBD2; abundance: -; j_gene: TRBJ2-7; v_gene: TRBV19; CDR3nt: TGTGCCAGCCGTAGGACTAGCGGCTATGATACCTACGAGCAGTACTTC; CDR3aa: CASRRTSGYDTYEQYF
d_gene: TRBD1; abundance: many; j_gene: TRBJ1-2; v_gene: TRBV12-3/TRBV12-4; CDR3nt: TGTGCCAGCAGTGGACAGGGGCTGGGCTATGGCTACACCTTC; CDR3aa: CASSGQGLGYGYTF
d_gene: TRBD1; abundance: -; j_gene: TRBJ2-5; v_gene: TRBV7-2; CDR3nt: TGTGCCAGCAGACGGACAGGCTACCAAGAGACCCAGTACTTC; CDR3aa: CASRRTGYQETQYF
d_gene: -; abundance: -; j_gene: TRBJ2-7; v_gene: TRBV15; CDR3nt: TGTGCCACCAGCAGAGACCGAGGACCCTCAGGGTACGAGCAGTACTTC; CDR3aa: CATSRDRGPSGYEQYF
d_gene: -; abundance: -; j_gene: TRBJ2-3; v_gene: TRBV20-1; CDR3nt: TGCAGTGCTAAGGCCGGGACGGTTAGCACAGATACGCAGTATTTT; CDR3aa: CSAKAGTVSTDTQYF
d_gene: TRBD1; abundance: -; j_gene: TRBJ2-5; v_gene: TRBV10-3; CDR3nt: TGTGCCATCAGCACAGGGGGCCAAGAGACCCAGTACTTC; CDR3aa: CAISTGGQETQYF
d_gene: -; abundance: -; j_gene: TRBJ2-7; v_gene: TRBV7-2; CDR3nt: TGTGCCAGCAGCTTAGTTTCCAGCTACGAGCAGTACTTC; CDR3aa: CASSLVSSYEQYF
d_gene: TRBD1; abundance: many; j_gene: TRBJ2-5; v_gene: TRBV14; CDR3nt: TGTGCCAGCAGCCGCCTGGGGAGGACAGGGGAAGAGACCCAGTACTTC; CDR3aa: CASSRLGRTGEETQYF
d_gene: TRBD1; abundance: -; j_gene: TRBJ2-5; v_gene: TRBV7-9; CDR3nt: TGTGCCAGCAGCCCCAGGACAGGGACGGGGGAGACCCAGTACTTC; CDR3aa: CASSPRTGTGETQYF
d_gene: -; abundance: -; j_gene: TRBJ1-4; v_gene: TRBV12-3/TRBV12-4; CDR3nt: TGTGCCAGCAGACCGGGGAAATACAATGAAAGACTGTTTTTT; CDR3aa: CASRPGKYNERLFF
d_gene: -; abundance: -; j_gene: TRBJ1-2; v_gene: TRBV14; CDR3nt: TGTGCCAGCAGCCAAGATATAACAGCCTCTTTTAACTATGGCTACACCTTC; CDR3aa: CASSQDITASFNYGYTF
d_gene: -; abundance: once; j_gene: TRBJ1-6; v_gene: TRBV20-1; CDR3nt: TGCAGTGCTAGCGAACTTTTTGTAAGGGGAAATTCACCCCTCCACTTT; CDR3aa: CSASELFVRGNSPLHF
d_gene: -; abundance: once; j_gene: TRBJ2-7; v_gene: TRBV20-1; CDR3nt: TGCAGTGCGACGGGAGAAGAATCCTACGAGCAGTACTTC; CDR3aa: CSATGEESYEQYF
d_gene: TRBD2; abundance: -; j_gene: TRBJ2-5; v_gene: TRBV20-1; CDR3nt: TGCAGTGCCAAAACAGCGGGGGGGAGGGAGACCCAGTACTTC; CDR3aa: CSAKTAGGRETQYF
d_gene: TRBD1; abundance: many; j_gene: TRBJ1-2; v_gene: TRBV7-2; CDR3nt: TGTGCCAGCAGCCCCTGGGGACAGCTGGACTATGGCTACACCTTC; CDR3aa: CASSPWGQLDYGYTF
d_gene: TRBD1; abundance: -; j_gene: TRBJ1-2; v_gene: TRBV7-9; CDR3nt: TGTGCCAGCAGCGATGGACAGGGGGATGGCTACACCTTC; CDR3aa: CASSDGQGDGYTF
d_gene: TRBD1; abundance: -; j_gene: TRBJ2-1; v_gene: TRBV20-1; CDR3nt: TGCAGTGCCAAGACAGGGGGGAATGAGCAGTTCTTC; CDR3aa: CSAKTGGNEQFF
d_gene: TRBD2; abundance: -; j_gene: TRBJ2-3; v_gene: TRBV25-1; CDR3nt: TGTGCTAGAGATCCACTAGCGGGGGCCACAGATACGCAGTATTTT; CDR3aa: CARDPLAGATDTQYF
d_gene: -; abundance: -; j_gene: TRBJ2-1; v_gene: TRBV25-1; CDR3nt: TGTGCCAGCAGTGATTCGCGGCGAGAGCAGTTCTTC; CDR3aa: CASSDSRREQFF
d_gene: TRBD2; abundance: once; j_gene: TRBJ2-1; v_gene: TRBV25-1; CDR3nt: TGTGCCAGCAGTGCTCTAGCGGGGGGGTACGGCAATGAGCAGTTCTTC; CDR3aa: CASSALAGGYGNEQFF
d_gene: -; abundance: -; j_gene: TRBJ1-3; v_gene: TRBV11-2; CDR3nt: TGTACCAGCAGCTTGGAGGTTCGGGGAAACACCATATATTTT; CDR3aa: CTSSLEVRGNTIYF
d_gene: -; abundance: many; j_gene: TRBJ2-1; v_gene: TRBV7-9; CDR3nt: TGTGCCAGCAGCCCCCGCGGGCCTGATGAGCAGTTCTTC; CDR3aa: CASSPRGPDEQFF
d_gene: TRBD2; abundance: -; j_gene: TRBJ2-7; v_gene: TRBV9; CDR3nt: TGTGCCAGCAGACGGACTAGCGGGAGATCGGGTGAGCAGTACTTC; CDR3aa: CASRRTSGRSGEQYF
d_gene: -; abundance: -; j_gene: TRBJ2-3; v_gene: TRBV20-1; CDR3nt: TGCAATGCTAGAAGCGGCGTCCAGATTACGCAGTATTTT; CDR3aa: CNARSGVQITQYF
d_gene: TRBD1; abundance: -; j_gene: TRBJ1-6; v_gene: TRBV2; CDR3nt: TGTGCCAGCAGTGAAGCCGGGACAGGGGGTTCACCCCTCCACTTT; CDR3aa: CASSEAGTGGSPLHF
d_gene: TRBD2; abundance: -; j_gene: TRBJ2-5; v_gene: TRBV2; CDR3nt: TGTGCCAGCAGTGAGCGGGGCATAGCGGGAGAGACCCAGTACTTC; CDR3aa: CASSERGIAGETQYF
d_gene: TRBD2; abundance: many; j_gene: TRBJ2-5; v_gene: TRBV7-2; CDR3nt: TGTGCCAGCAGCGCGACCTCCGGACTAGCGGGAGAGACCCAGTACTTC; CDR3aa: CASSATSGLAGETQYF
d_gene: -; abundance: -; j_gene: TRBJ1-1; v_gene: TRBV19; CDR3nt: TGTGCCAGTATGGGGGGACAACTTAACACTGAAGCTTTCTTT; CDR3aa: CASMGGQLNTEAFF
d_gene: -; abundance: many; j_gene: TRBJ1-4; v_gene: TRBV4-2; CDR3nt: TGTGCCAGCAGCCAAGTTACGGGGTCCGGGCGAGAAAAACTGTTTTTT; CDR3aa: CASSQVTGSGREKLFF
d_gene: TRBD1; abundance: -; j_gene: TRBJ1-4; v_gene: TRBV29-1; CDR3nt: TGCGGCGTAGCCGGGACAGGGAACGAAAAACTGTTTTTT; CDR3aa: CGVAGTGNEKLFF
d_gene: TRBD1; abundance: many; j_gene: TRBJ2-2; v_gene: TRBV19; CDR3nt: TGTGCCAGCCGGAGGACAGGGGTGGACACCGGGGAGCTGTTTTTT; CDR3aa: CASRRTGVDTGELFF
d_gene: -; abundance: -; j_gene: TRBJ1-6; v_gene: TRBV7-9; CDR3nt: TGTGCCAGCAGCCCATCGGCCCTTGGCTCACCCCTCCACTTT; CDR3aa: CASSPSALGSPLHF
d_gene: -; abundance: many; j_gene: TRBJ1-1; v_gene: TRBV12-3/TRBV12-4; CDR3nt: TGTGCCAGCAGCGGGACCGACGAAGCTTTCTTT; CDR3aa: CASSGTDEAFF
d_gene: -; abundance: -; j_gene: TRBJ1-6; v_gene: TRBV19; CDR3nt: TGTGCCAGTATGGATGACAGCTCCTATAATTCACCCCTCCACTTT; CDR3aa: CASMDDSSYNSPLHF
d_gene: TRBD1; abundance: -; j_gene: TRBJ1-3; v_gene: TRBV6-2/TRBV6-3; CDR3nt: TGTGCCAGCAGTTACAAGGACAGGGGACTTGGAAACACCATATATTTT; CDR3aa: CASSYKDRGLGNTIYF
d_gene: -; abundance: -; j_gene: TRBJ2-5; v_gene: TRBV10-3; CDR3nt: TGTGCCATCCGGGAGAATCAAGAGACCCAGTACTTC; CDR3aa: CAIRENQETQYF
d_gene: -; abundance: -; j_gene: TRBJ1-4; v_gene: TRBV2; CDR3nt: TGTGCCTGCGGGGGGGGCGAAGGTATTGAAAAACTGTTTTTT; CDR3aa: CACGGGEGIEKLFF
d_gene: TRBD1; abundance: many; j_gene: TRBJ2-1; v_gene: TRBV6-1; CDR3nt: TGTGCCAGCGCGGAGTATCGGACAGGATTATACAATGAGCAGTTCTTC; CDR3aa: CASAEYRTGLYNEQFF
d_gene: -; abundance: -; j_gene: TRBJ1-6; v_gene: TRBV5-1; CDR3nt: TGCGCCAGCAGCTTGGGTTCCGGGACCTATAATTCACCCCTCCACTTT; CDR3aa: CASSLGSGTYNSPLHF
d_gene: -; abundance: -; j_gene: TRBJ1-3; v_gene: TRBV19; CDR3nt: TGTGCCAGTAGTCCCCAGGGAGGATATGGAAACACCATATATTTT; CDR3aa: CASSPQGGYGNTIYF
d_gene: -; abundance: many; j_gene: TRBJ1-2; v_gene: TRBV11-2; CDR3nt: TGTGCCAGCAGCCTTGACGGGACACCGGTATCTAACTATGGCTACACCTTC; CDR3aa: CASSLDGTPVSNYGYTF
d_gene: TRBD1; abundance: few; j_gene: TRBJ1-2; v_gene: TRBV5-1; CDR3nt: TGCGCCAGCAGCTTAGACAGGGGGCTTGGCTACACCTTC; CDR3aa: CASSLDRGLGYTF
d_gene: TRBD1; abundance: -; j_gene: TRBJ1-2; v_gene: TRBV3-1; CDR3nt: TGTGCCAGCAGCCCCGGAGGACAGGGAGAAGGCTACACCTTC; CDR3aa: CASSPGGQGEGYTF
d_gene: TRBD1; abundance: many; j_gene: TRBJ2-4; v_gene: TRBV7-2; CDR3nt: TGTGCCAGCAGCTTAGAGGGGGCGCTAGCCAAAAACATTCAGTACTTC; CDR3aa: CASSLEGALAKNIQYF
d_gene: -; abundance: -; j_gene: TRBJ1-1; v_gene: TRBV19; CDR3nt: TGTGCCAGTAGTCAGCAGGGGTACGAAGCTTTCTTT; CDR3aa: CASSQQGYEAFF
d_gene: TRBD1; abundance: -; j_gene: TRBJ1-6; v_gene: TRBV7-2; CDR3nt: TGTGCCAGCAGCTTAACAGGGGCGACACCCCTCCACTTT; CDR3aa: CASSLTGATPLHF
d_gene: -; abundance: -; j_gene: TRBJ2-5; v_gene: TRBV20-1; CDR3nt: TGCAGTGCTAGGGGGGGTGGACGGACACTCCAAGAGACCCAGTACTTC; CDR3aa: CSARGGGRTLQETQYF
d_gene: -; abundance: -; j_gene: TRBJ2-1; v_gene: TRBV2; CDR3nt: TGTGCCAGCAGTCTCCCCCCTGGGACCTACAATGTGCAGTTCTTC; CDR3aa: CASSLPPGTYNVQFF
d_gene: TRBD1; abundance: -; j_gene: TRBJ2-5; v_gene: TRBV20-1; CDR3nt: TGCAGTGCTACCCCCGGGACAGGGGAAAAAGAGACCCAGTACTTC; CDR3aa: CSATPGTGEKETQYF